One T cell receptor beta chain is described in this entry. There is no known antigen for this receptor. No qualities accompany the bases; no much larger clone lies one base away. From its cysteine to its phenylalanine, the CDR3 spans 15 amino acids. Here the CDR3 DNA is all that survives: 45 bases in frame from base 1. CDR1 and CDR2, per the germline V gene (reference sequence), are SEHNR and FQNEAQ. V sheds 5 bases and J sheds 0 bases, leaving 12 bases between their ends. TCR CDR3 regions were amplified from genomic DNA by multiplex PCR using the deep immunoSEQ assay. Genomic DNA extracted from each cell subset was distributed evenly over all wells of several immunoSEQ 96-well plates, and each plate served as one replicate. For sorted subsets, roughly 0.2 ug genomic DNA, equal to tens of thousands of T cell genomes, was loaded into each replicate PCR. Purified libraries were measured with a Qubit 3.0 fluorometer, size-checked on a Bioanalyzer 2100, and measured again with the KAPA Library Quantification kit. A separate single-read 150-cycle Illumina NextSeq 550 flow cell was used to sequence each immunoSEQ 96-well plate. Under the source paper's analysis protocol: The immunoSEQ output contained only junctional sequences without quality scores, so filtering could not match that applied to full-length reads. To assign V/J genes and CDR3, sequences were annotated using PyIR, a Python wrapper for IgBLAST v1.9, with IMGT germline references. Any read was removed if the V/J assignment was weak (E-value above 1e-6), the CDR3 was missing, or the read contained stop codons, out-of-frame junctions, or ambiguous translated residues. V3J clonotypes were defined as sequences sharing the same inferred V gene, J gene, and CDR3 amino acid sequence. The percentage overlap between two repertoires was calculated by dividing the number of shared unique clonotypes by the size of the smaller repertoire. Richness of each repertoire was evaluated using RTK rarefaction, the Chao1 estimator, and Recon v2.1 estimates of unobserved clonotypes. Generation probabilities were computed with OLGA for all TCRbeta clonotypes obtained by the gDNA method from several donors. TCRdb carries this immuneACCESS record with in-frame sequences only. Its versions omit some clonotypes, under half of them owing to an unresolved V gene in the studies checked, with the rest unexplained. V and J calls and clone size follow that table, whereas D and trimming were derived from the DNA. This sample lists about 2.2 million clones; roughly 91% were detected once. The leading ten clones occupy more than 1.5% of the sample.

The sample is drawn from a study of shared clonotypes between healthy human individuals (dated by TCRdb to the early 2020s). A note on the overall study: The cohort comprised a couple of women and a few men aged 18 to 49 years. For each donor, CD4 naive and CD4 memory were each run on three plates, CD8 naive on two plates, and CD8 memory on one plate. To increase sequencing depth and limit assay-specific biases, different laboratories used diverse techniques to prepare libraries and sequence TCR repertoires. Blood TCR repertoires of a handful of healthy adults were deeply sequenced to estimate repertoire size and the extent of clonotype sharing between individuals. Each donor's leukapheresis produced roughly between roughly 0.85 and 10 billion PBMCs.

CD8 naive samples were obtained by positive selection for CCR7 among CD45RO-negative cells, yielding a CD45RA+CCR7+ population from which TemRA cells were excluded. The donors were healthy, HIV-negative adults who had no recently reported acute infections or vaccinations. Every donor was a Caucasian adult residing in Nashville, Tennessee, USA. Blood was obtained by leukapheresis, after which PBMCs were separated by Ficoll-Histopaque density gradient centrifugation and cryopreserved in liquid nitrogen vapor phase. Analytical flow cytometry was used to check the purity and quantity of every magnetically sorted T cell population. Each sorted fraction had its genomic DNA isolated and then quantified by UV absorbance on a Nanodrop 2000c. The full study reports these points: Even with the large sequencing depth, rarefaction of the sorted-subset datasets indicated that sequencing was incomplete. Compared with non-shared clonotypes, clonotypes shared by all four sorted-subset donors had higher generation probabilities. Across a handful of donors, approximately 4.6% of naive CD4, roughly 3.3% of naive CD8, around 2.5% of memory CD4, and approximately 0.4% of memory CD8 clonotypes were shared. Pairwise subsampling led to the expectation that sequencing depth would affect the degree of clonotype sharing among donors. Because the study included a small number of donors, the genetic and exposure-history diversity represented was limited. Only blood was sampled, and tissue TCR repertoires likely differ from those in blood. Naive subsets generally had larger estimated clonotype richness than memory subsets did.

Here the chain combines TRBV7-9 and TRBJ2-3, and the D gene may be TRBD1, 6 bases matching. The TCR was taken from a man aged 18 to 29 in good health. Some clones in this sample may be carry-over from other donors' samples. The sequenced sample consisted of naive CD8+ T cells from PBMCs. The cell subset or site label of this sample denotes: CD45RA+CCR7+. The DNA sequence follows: TGTGCCAGCAGCGCCGGGACATTCAGCACAGATACGCAGTATTTT. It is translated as CASSAGTFSTDTQYF.